The present entry profiles one T cell receptor beta chain with its context. The antigen is undetermined. Only CD45RO-negative cells positively selected for CCR7 counted as naive CD8 cells, so terminally differentiated effector memory CD45RA+ cells were excluded. The data were taken from a study of shared clonotypes between healthy human individuals. Regarding the study as a whole: Estimated richness was generally greater in naive than memory subsets.

The CDR3 length is 12 residues. Germline trimming cut 9 bases from V and 2 bases from J; bases unmatched to any gene: 4. Germline CDR1 is MNHEY and CDR2 is SVGAGI. Each replicate PCR on the sorted subsets used about 0.2 ug DNA (around 31,000 T cell genomes). TCRdb's copy holds only in-frame clones and misses some; the assay was immunoSEQ multiplex PCR. The sample gives approximately 590,000 clones, less than 97% of which show up once; 0.11% is in the top ten. J is TRBJ2-7 and V is TRBV6-5; 7 nucleotides agree with TRBD1. Sequenced material: naive CD8+ T cells sorted from blood. The receptor was isolated from a woman aged 25 to 39 in good health. For the CDR3, the DNA is TGTGCCAGTGGGACAGTTCCCTACGAGCAGTACTTC. This gives the protein CASGTVPYEQYF.